The 32 T cell receptor beta chains below were found in one sample sequenced in a study of T cell responses to AZD1222 COVID-19 vaccine. TCRdb keeps only in-frame clones here, not all; method: immunoSEQ multiplex PCR. The sample consists of about 150,000 clones, about 93% of them appearing once. The sample was peripheral blood, taken on day 0 of AZD1222 vaccination. These receptors were collected from an adult in good health.

The gene calls are TRBV30 and TRBJ1-5, with TRBD1 as a possible D gene (5 bases). This CDR3 region has 13 residues. V shed 5 bases and J shed 1 base, with 9 bases lying between them. Germline V gene lookup returns CDR1 GTSNPN and CDR2 SVGIG (reference sequence). The CDR3 sequence is CAWATGSNQPQHF. The DNA of the CDR3 is TGTGCCTGGGCTACAGGCAGCAATCAGCCCCAGCATTTT. The full variable domain, in which reference TRBV30 and TRBJ1-5 provide the parts outside the CDR3, is SQTIHQWPATLVQPVGSPLSLECTVEGTSNPNLYWYRQAAGRGLQLLFYSVGIGQISSEVPQNLSASRPQDRQFILSSKKLLLSDSGFYLCAWATGSNQPQHFGDGTRLSIL.

The rearrangement uses TRBV11-2 and TRBJ1-3; weak D call: TRBD1 (6 bases). Germline CDR1 reads SGHAT; CDR2 reads FQNNGV. This CDR3 is built from 16 residues. V lost 5 bases and J lost 9, with 23 bases in between. The CDR3 sequence is CASSPTQGMSFATIYF. Here the CDR3 DNA reads TGTGCCAGCAGCCCCACCCAGGGGATGTCGTTCGCCACCATATATTTT.

The chain combines TRBV27 with TRBJ1-5; no firm D call. Germline assignment: CDR1 MNHEY and CDR2 SMNVEV (reference sequence). Trimming shortened V by 6 bases and J by 9 bases, and 12 bases separated the two germline ends. This CDR3 is 12 amino acids long. The CDR3 DNA is TGTGCCAGCAGCCCAGCCCGCGGGCCCCAGCATTTT. Translating it yields CASSPARGPQHF.

This chain joins TRBV7-2 and TRBJ1-2; no firm D call. This CDR3 spans 14 amino acids. Germline lookup yields CDR1 SGHTA and CDR2 FQGNSA. V gave up 1 base and J gave up 2 bases, with 8 bases separating them. CDR3 coding DNA: TGTGCCAGCAGCTTAGTGGAGGGCAACTATGGCTACACCTTC. Encoded protein: CASSLVEGNYGYTF.

The chain joins TRBV6-1 to TRBJ1-4; unclear D gene. V was pared by 5 bases and J by 5 bases, with 12 bases between. Germline CDR1 is MNHNS and CDR2 is SASEGT. This CDR3 has 14 amino acids. CDR3 in DNA: TGTGCCAGCAGTTCTTTACAGCTGAATGAAAAACTGTTTTTT. Its translation: CASSSLQLNEKLFF.

V and J are TRBV15 and TRBJ1-3; possibly TRBD1 for D (6 bases). Trimming cost V 1 base and J 7 bases, with 11 bases left between them. Germline V CDR1 and CDR2: LNHNV, YYDKDF (reference sequence). CDR3 size: 14 residues. CDR3 in DNA: TGTGCCACCAGCAGAGGGGGGCTCCGGAACACCATATATTTT. Translation: CATSRGGLRNTIYF.

The J gene is TRBJ2-3, the V gene TRBV7-8; the D is unclear. Per the germline V gene, CDR1 is SGHVS and CDR2 is FQNEAQ. Trimming removed 5 bases at V and 5 bases at J, with 5 bases between. The CDR3 length is 11 residues. CDR3 in DNA: TGTGCCAGCAGCCTGCAAGATACGCAGTATTTT. This encodes CASSLQDTQYF.

The chain has TRBV30 and TRBJ1-2; 11 nucleotides match TRBD1. The CDR3 covers 17 residues. Losses at the gene ends were 6 bases for V and 2 bases for J; bases not matched to a gene: 14. Germline lookup yields CDR1 GTSNPN and CDR2 SVGIG (reference sequence). Here the CDR3 DNA reads TGTGCCTGCCACACCCAGGACAGGGGGCAACCAAACTATGGCTACACCTTC. It encodes CACHTQDRGQPNYGYTF. Full variable domain (rest looked up from reference TRBV30 and TRBJ1-2): SQTIHQWPATLVQPVGSPLSLECTVEGTSNPNLYWYRQAAGRGLQLLFYSVGIGQISSEVPQNLSASRPQDRQFILSSKKLLLSDSGFYLCACHTQDRGQPNYGYTFGSGTRLTVV.

The chain couples TRBV4-2 to TRBJ2-5; no clear D gene. Trimming removed 1 base at V and 7 bases at J, with 10 bases between. This CDR3 has 13 amino acids. CDR1 and CDR2 from the germline V gene are LGHNA and YNFKEQ. The CDR3 region is CASSQARSGTQYF. CDR3 nucleotide sequence: TGTGCCAGCAGCCAAGCGAGAAGTGGGACCCAGTACTTC.

The chain joins TRBV6-1 to TRBJ1-1; 12 bases line up with TRBD1. Per the germline V gene, CDR1 is MNHNS and CDR2 is SASEGT. The CDR3 has 17 residues. V lost 4 bases to trimming and J lost 8 bases; unmatched junction nucleotides: 14. The CDR3, as DNA: TGTGCCAGCAGTGTCTCCGGGACAGGGGGCGGAGGAGCCGAAGCTTTCTTT. Its protein product is CASSVSGTGGGGAEAFF.

In its sample, this clone was seen once. The rearrangement uses TRBV28 and TRBJ2-5; 7 nucleotides match TRBD2. V lost 4 bases and J lost 3; bases outside the gene matches: 5. The CDR3 runs to 14 residues. Germline values: CDR1 MDHEN, CDR2 SYDVKM. DNA of the CDR3: TGTGCCAGCAGTTCTAGACTAGCCGAAGAGACCCAGTACTTC. This translates into CASSSRLAEETQYF. Full variable domain (rest looked up from reference TRBV28 and TRBJ2-5): DVKVTQSSRYLVKRTGEKVFLECVQDMDHENMFWYRQDPGLGLRLIYFSYDVKMKEKGDIPEGYSVSREKKERFSLILESASTNQTSMYLCASSSRLAEETQYFGPGTRLLVL.

The chain has TRBV3-1 (or the pseudogene TRBV3-2) and TRBJ1-2; D not certain. The CDR3 has 15 amino acids. Looked up from germline, CDR1 is LGHDT and CDR2 is YNNKEL (reference sequence). The V end lost 1 base, the J end lost 2 bases, and 11 bases lay between the germline ends. This CDR3 is CASSQAYGRNYGYTF. In nucleotides, the CDR3 is TGTGCCAGCAGCCAAGCGTATGGGAGAAACTATGGCTACACCTTC.

V is TRBV11-2 and J is TRBJ2-7; 10 nucleotides align to TRBD1. J lost 7 bases, V lost 5 bases, and 17 bases had no gene match. The germline V gene encodes CDR1 SGHAT and CDR2 FQNNGV. This CDR3 region has 17 residues. CDR3 residues: CASSLGQGRGGAWEQYF. The CDR3 DNA reads as TGTGCCAGCAGCCTGGGACAGGGGCGTGGTGGGGCTTGGGAGCAGTACTTC.

The chain is built from TRBV5-1 and TRBJ2-1, with TRBD2 as a possible D gene (6 bases). V lost 2 bases and J lost 3, with 12 bases in between. The CDR3 is made up of 15 amino acids. CDR1 and CDR2 from the germline V gene are SGHRS and YFSETQ. CDR3: CASSLGLAYYNEQFF. CDR3 nucleotide sequence: TGCGCCAGCAGCTTAGGCCTAGCGTACTACAATGAGCAGTTCTTC.

The chain employs TRBV19 and TRBJ1-3; TRBD1 aligns across 7 bases. The trim removed 6 bases at V and 4 bases at J, leaving 9 bases unmatched. The CDR3 is 15 residues long. Germline CDR1 LNHDA, CDR2 SQIVND (reference sequence). CDR3 sequence reads: CASRWDSNPGNTIYF. As DNA, the CDR3 is TGTGCCAGTAGATGGGACAGTAACCCCGGAAACACCATATATTTT. Together with reference TRBV19 and TRBJ1-3, the CDR3 gives the full variable domain: DGGITQSPKYLFRKEGQNVTLSCEQNLNHDAMYWYRQDPGQGLRLIYYSQIVNDFQKGDIAEGYSVSREKKESFPLTVTSAQKNPTAFYLCASRWDSNPGNTIYFGEGSWLTVV.

The rearrangement joins TRBV30 to TRBJ1-1; D perhaps matches TRBD1 (5 bases). Trimming stripped 4 bases from V and 5 bases from J, with 11 bases between. The germline V gene encodes CDR1 GTSNPN and CDR2 SVGIG (reference sequence). The CDR3 consists of 12 residues. The CDR3 DNA is TGTGCCTGGACGGCAGGGCCTACTGAAGCTTTCTTT. This codes for CAWTAGPTEAFF.

The V gene is TRBV10-1, the J gene TRBJ1-5, with TRBD1 as a possible D gene (5 bases). V was trimmed by 5 bases and J by 5 bases, leaving 10 bases between them. Per the germline V gene, CDR1 is WNHNN and CDR2 is SYGVQD (reference sequence). The CDR3 spans 13 residues. The chain's CDR3 is CASSKGRYQPQHF. The CDR3 coding sequence is TGCGCCAGCAGTAAGGGGCGATATCAGCCCCAGCATTTT.

This clone was seen once. The V gene is TRBV10-3, the J gene TRBJ1-1; TRBD1 is a possible D gene (6 bases). The germline V and J ends were trimmed by 7 bases and 1 base, with 16 bases remaining between them. Germline CDR1 reads ENHRY; CDR2 reads SYGVKD. CDR3 length equals 15 residues. The chain's CDR3 is CAINPTGGGNTEAFF. The DNA for the CDR3 is TGTGCCATCAATCCGACAGGTGGGGGGAACACTGAAGCTTTCTTT.

The chain couples TRBV19 to TRBJ2-7; the D is unclear. CDR1 and CDR2 from the germline V gene are LNHDA and SQIVND (reference sequence). Between the trimmed V and J ends, which lost 2 bases and 1 base, there was a span of 9 bases. The CDR3 is 14 residues long. CDR3 DNA: TGTGCCAGTAGTATACAGGACCCATCCTACGAGCAGTACTTC. It codes for CASSIQDPSYEQYF.

V is TRBV30 and J is TRBJ2-1; D remains unclear. The CDR3 totals 10 residues. The V and J ends lost 1 base and 12 bases respectively, with 7 bases between them. From germline, CDR1 is GTSNPN and CDR2 SVGIG (reference sequence). CDR3 sequence: CAWSGPGQFF. The CDR3 nucleotides read TGTGCCTGGAGTGGTCCGGGGCAGTTCTTC.

This clone appeared a single time. This sequence joins TRBV28 and TRBJ1-1; TRBD1 might be the D (6 bases). This CDR3 comprises 14 residues. Between the trimmed V and J ends, which lost 7 bases and 5 bases, there was a span of 17 bases. CDR1 is MDHEN and CDR2 is SYDVKM in the germline V gene. This CDR3 reads CASTTQGRWTEAFF. The CDR3, as DNA: TGTGCCAGCACCACACAGGGAAGGTGGACTGAAGCTTTCTTT.

The chain has TRBV5-1 and TRBJ1-1; D is perhaps TRBD1 (6 bases). Looked up from germline, CDR1 is SGHRS and CDR2 is YFSETQ. The CDR3 totals 19 residues. Trimming stripped 3 bases from V and 0 bases from J, with 24 bases between. In DNA, the CDR3 is TGCGCCAGCAGCTGGGCCGGACAGAGTCTCCGTACAATGAACACTGAAGCTTTCTTT. Its translation is CASSWAGQSLRTMNTEAFF.

The CDR3 here is CAIGVADNPDTQYF. DNA for the CDR3: TGTGCCATCGGGGTAGCGGACAACCCAGATACGCAGTATTTT. The rearrangement joins TRBV10-3 to TRBJ2-3, with D perhaps TRBD2 (6 bases). The germline CDR1 and CDR2 sequences are ENHRY and SYGVKD. V lost 8 bases and J 4 bases, leaving 16 bases between the germline ends. The CDR3 sequence is 14 residues long.

V is TRBV6-5 and J is TRBJ2-1, with D possibly matching TRBD2 (5 bases). Germline CDR1 and CDR2: MNHEY and SVGAGI. V lost 5 bases, J lost 5 bases, and 13 bases lay in between. The CDR3 spans 14 residues. CDR3 DNA: TGTGCCAGCAGTATGAGGGTGAAGAACAATGAGCAGTTCTTC. As protein: CASSMRVKNNEQFF.

The chain employs TRBV7-2 and TRBJ2-7; 7 bases match TRBD2. The germline CDR1 and CDR2 sequences are SGHTA and FQGNSA. CDR3 size: 15 residues. V trimming: 1 base; J trimming: 3 bases; junction bases outside the gene matches: 6. This chain's CDR3 is CASSLGGGRFYEQYF. The CDR3 DNA reads as TGTGCCAGCAGCTTAGGGGGCGGGAGATTCTACGAGCAGTACTTC.

The V and J genes are TRBV19 and TRBJ1-2, with 8 bases that match TRBD1. Germline CDR1 is LNHDA and CDR2 is SQIVND (reference sequence). This CDR3 contains 15 residues. V was pared by 9 bases and J by 5 bases, with 14 bases of the junction left unmatched. Here the CDR3 reads CASRGGTGILYGYTF. The CDR3, as DNA: TGTGCCAGCAGAGGGGGGACAGGAATCCTGTATGGCTACACCTTC.

The CDR3 DNA reads TGTGCCAGCCGTCAAGGGCGACTAGCGGGAGTGTACGGGGAGCTGTTTTTT. Translated, it gives CASRQGRLAGVYGELFF. J is TRBJ2-2 and V is TRBV7-8, with 12 bases aligning to TRBD2. V was clipped by 8 bases and J by 7 bases; unmatched bases: 14. CDR3 length: 17 residues. Germline-derived CDR1 and CDR2 are SGHVS and FQNEAQ.

The V and J genes are TRBV5-4 and TRBJ2-1; D might be TRBD1 (5 bases). The CDR3 contains 16 residues. Trimming left V 0 bases short and J 6 bases short, with 16 bases between. Germline CDR1 SGHNT, CDR2 YYREEE (reference sequence). CDR3 bases: TGTGCCAGCAGCTTGGCCCTGACAGAAGTTGGCAATGAGCAGTTCTTC. Residues: CASSLALTEVGNEQFF.

This clone was observed a single time. A much more abundant neighbour one base away suggests this may be a read error. The genes are TRBV28 and TRBJ1-3; 8 nucleotides line up with TRBD1. Unmatched junction bases numbered 2, after V lost 5 bases and J lost 2 bases. This CDR3 region has 14 residues. CDR1 and CDR2 from the germline V gene are MDHEN and SYDVKM. The CDR3, as DNA: TGTGCCAGCAGTCTACAGGGGGCTGGAAACACCATATATTTT. This encodes CASSLQGAGNTIYF.

This clone was observed once. V and J are TRBV7-9 and TRBJ1-1; no definite D call. CDR3 length equals 14 residues. Germline assignment: CDR1 SEHNR and CDR2 FQNEAQ (reference sequence). V lost 2 bases, J lost 2 bases, and 9 bases lay in between. The DNA of the CDR3 is TGTGCCAGCAGCTTACCCAAAACCAACACTGAAGCTTTCTTT. It yields the protein CASSLPKTNTEAFF.

The rearrangement links TRBV10-3 to TRBJ2-1, with D possibly matching TRBD1 (5 bases). V lost 7 bases, J lost 2 bases, and 12 bases lay in between. This CDR3 is 14 amino acids long. CDR1 and CDR2 from the germline V gene are ENHRY and SYGVKD. In DNA, the CDR3 is TGTGCCATCAACTCCGACAGAACCTACAATGAGCAGTTCTTC. Translated, it gives CAINSDRTYNEQFF.

V is TRBV5-4 and J is TRBJ1-2; D is ambiguous. CDR3 size: 15 residues. Deletions cut 4 bases from V and 1 base from J, with 14 bases between. CDR1 is SGHNT, CDR2 YYREEE, per germline (reference sequence). CDR3 coding DNA: TGTGCCAGCAGCCTGGACCAAACCCTTAACTATGGCTACACCTTC. It encodes CASSLDQTLNYGYTF.